The present TCR beta chain was sequenced within a study of beta chain features in type 1 diabetes. Overall study findings and caveats: In every one of the four CD4+ subsets, TCRB CDR3s were moderately but significantly shorter in Type 1 diabetes patients. It was among patients, rather than healthy donors, that naive, central memory and Treg TCRB repertoires appeared more similar.

Every isolated RNA sample was fully reverse transcribed, so sequencing captured expressed TCRB transcripts. TCRdb keeps only in-frame clones here, not all; method: immunoSEQ multiplex PCR. The sample yields more than 550,000 clones, roughly an eighth seen once. To note about this clone: Its antigen remains unidentified. Additional DNA sequences in this sample encode the identical CDR3.

Per the germline V gene, CDR1 is SGHTA and CDR2 is FQGNSA. V lost 2 bases to trimming and J lost 4 bases, with 8 bases between them. CDR3 length: 13 amino acids. V gene TRBV7-2 combines with J gene TRBJ1-1; TRBD1 might be the D (5 bases). The clonotype comes from a man aged 18 to 29 with type 1 diabetes. Sequencing input: naive CD4+ T cells from blood. The CDR3 sequence is CASSLTGGTEAFF. In nucleotides, the CDR3 is TGTGCCAGCAGCTTAACCGGGGGCACTGAAGCTTTCTTT.